The entry below describes one T cell receptor (beta chain). The sample comes from a study of T cell changes during pregnancy in multiple sclerosis. V lost 4 bases to trimming and J lost 8 bases; unmatched junction nucleotides: 11. The CDR3 loop spans 16 amino acids. Looked up from germline, CDR1 is MGHRA and CDR2 is YSYEKL. Data came from immunoSEQ multiplex PCR; TCRdb stores just in-frame clones and leaves some out. Seen here are 70,000 to 90,000 clones, approximately 95% observed once, and the top ten hold roughly 1%. The sequencing here drew on peripheral blood, taken in the first trimester of pregnancy. The receptor's source is a female donor with multiple sclerosis, enrolled in a pregnancy study. The gene calls are TRBV4-1 and TRBJ1-4; 9 nucleotides line up with TRBD1. The CDR3 reads CASSLRDRVREEKLFF. The CDR3 DNA follows: TGCGCCAGCAGCCTCCGGGACAGGGTCCGGGAGGAAAAACTGTTTTTT.